Below, 5 T cell receptor beta chains from the same sample are listed, as sequenced in a study of T cell changes during pregnancy in multiple sclerosis. Sequenced by immunoSEQ multiplex PCR; TCRdb stores in-frame clones only, minus some. Of more than 35,000 clones listed, about 88% are singletons. The starting material was CD8+ T cells from peripheral blood mononuclear cells, obtained after pregnancy. Receptors were obtained from a female donor in good health, enrolled as a control in a pregnancy study.

The genes are TRBV2 and TRBJ2-7; 8 bases align to TRBD1. CDR1 and CDR2 from the germline V gene are SNHLY and FYNNEI. The CDR3 is 13 residues long. Trimming removed 7 bases from V and 7 bases from J; junction bases left unmatched: 9. This CDR3 is CASIDRGVREQYF. The CDR3 DNA follows: TGTGCCAGCATCGACAGGGGAGTTAGGGAGCAGTACTTC.

This CDR3 is CASSFSQGILDEQYF. The CDR3 nucleotides read TGCGCCAGCAGCTTTTCCCAGGGGATTCTTGACGAGCAGTACTTC. The rearrangement uses TRBV5-1 and TRBJ2-7; D is possibly TRBD1 (6 bases). Trimming pared 2 bases from V and 5 bases from J, leaving 17 bases between. The length of the CDR3 is 15 residues. Per germline, CDR1 SGHRS and CDR2 YFSETQ.

This sequence joins TRBV19 and TRBJ1-5; perhaps TRBD1 as D (5 bases). V was clipped by 3 bases and J by 1 base, with 10 bases between them. Germline-derived CDR1 and CDR2 are LNHDA and SQIVND (reference sequence). This CDR3 is built from 15 residues. CDR3 DNA sequence: TGTGCCAGTAGTATTGGGGGAGGAAGCAATCAGCCCCAGCATTTT. It translates to CASSIGGGSNQPQHF.

This chain uses TRBV18 with TRBJ2-7; tentatively, D is TRBD2 (6 bases). Trimming took off 3 bases at V and 4 bases at J, with 16 bases between the two ends. CDR1 is KGHSH, CDR2 LQKENI, per germline. The CDR3 is made up of 15 amino acids. The CDR3 nucleotides read TGTGCCAGCTCACCGGGGGGACCCGCCCTGTACGAGCAGTACTTC. Translation: CASSPGGPALYEQYF.

This chain joins TRBV6-6 and TRBJ1-5; D is uncertain. The CDR3 loop spans 14 amino acids. V dropped 4 bases and J dropped 2 bases, with 9 bases sitting between them. CDR1 and CDR2 (germline): MNHNY, SVGAGI (reference sequence). CDR3 DNA: TGTGCCAGCAGTTCAACAATTGGCAATCAGCCCCAGCATTTT. Its protein is CASSSTIGNQPQHF.